This TCR beta chain was recovered during a study of cytomegalovirus exposure and HLA in healthy donors. Across the whole study: The study placed over 65% of its 398 genotyped donors in the Caucasian-associated ancestry cluster.

General study points: According to an earlier analysis, most TCR beta V segments yielded productive rearrangements about 90% or about 30% of the time. Sequencing likely caused a cluster of highly shared sequence variants.

A word on this clone: Antigen specificity is unknown.

The study ran its PCR with 60 Vbeta and 13 Jbeta primers. TCRdb keeps only in-frame clones here, not all; method: immunoSEQ multiplex PCR. The sample lists some 150,000 clones, approximately 87% occurring once. Samples came from healthy bone marrow donors. CDR3 length: 15 residues. Trimming took off 3 bases at V and 2 bases at J, with 14 bases between the two ends. The germline V gene has CDR1 SGHRS and CDR2 YFSETQ. The sequence was obtained from a woman younger than 45 in good health and CMV-seronegative. The specimen sequenced was PBMCs. The chain combines TRBV5-1 with TRBJ2-5; tentative D call: TRBD1 (5 bases). The CDR3 protein is CASSYLTATQETQYF. The CDR3, as DNA: TGCGCCAGCAGCTATTTGACAGCCACTCAAGAGACCCAGTACTTC. The entire variable domain, with the rest obtained from reference TRBV5-1 and TRBJ2-5, is as follows: KAGVTQTPRYLIKTRGQQVTLSCSPISGHRSVSWYQQTPGQGLQFLFEYFSETQRNKGNFPGRFSGRQFSNSRSEMNVSTLELGDSALYLCASSYLTATQETQYFGPGTRLLVL.